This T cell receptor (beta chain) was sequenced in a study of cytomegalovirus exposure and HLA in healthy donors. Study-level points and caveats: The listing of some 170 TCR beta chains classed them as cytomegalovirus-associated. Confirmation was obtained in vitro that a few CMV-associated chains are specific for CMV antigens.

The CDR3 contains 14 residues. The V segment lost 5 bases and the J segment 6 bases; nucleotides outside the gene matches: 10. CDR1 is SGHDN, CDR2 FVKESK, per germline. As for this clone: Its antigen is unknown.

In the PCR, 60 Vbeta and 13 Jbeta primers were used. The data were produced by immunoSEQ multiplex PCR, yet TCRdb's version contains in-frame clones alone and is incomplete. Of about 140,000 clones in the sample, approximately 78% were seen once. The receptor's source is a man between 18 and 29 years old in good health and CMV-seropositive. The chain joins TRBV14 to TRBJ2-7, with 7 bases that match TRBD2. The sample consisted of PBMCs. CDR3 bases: TGTGCCAGCAGCTTTCGGGACTACCCTGCCGAGCAGTACTTC. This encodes CASSFRDYPAEQYF.